This T cell receptor (beta chain) was identified in a study of siplizumab effects on memory and regulatory T cells. Broader study findings: Proliferating Tregs' suppressive function in siplizumab cultures went unconfirmed. Roughly 80-95% of proliferating CD4+ or CD8+ clones defied assignment to a naive or memory phenotype. A minor share of alloreactive clones matched unstimulated subsets.

Only a few counts were recorded for this clone. The antigen is undetermined. The CDR3 covers 12 residues. Germline V gene sequence: CDR1 SGHNT, CDR2 YENEEA. V was trimmed by 5 bases and J by 1 base, leaving 5 bases between them. Sequenced by immunoSEQ multiplex PCR; TCRdb stores in-frame clones only, minus some. Among approximately 58,000 clones listed, over 90% were seen once. This TCR came from a human donor in good health. The sample comprised CD8+ T cells sorted from blood. This chain joins TRBV11-3 and TRBJ1-1, with no clear D. CDR3 sequence reads: CASSKTNTEAFF. The CDR3 nucleotides read TGTGCCAGCAGCAAGACGAACACTGAAGCTTTCTTT.